The rows below give T cell receptor beta chains drawn from one sample of a study of cytomegalovirus exposure and HLA in healthy donors. TCRdb's copy holds only in-frame clones and misses some; the assay was immunoSEQ multiplex PCR. This table has about 200,000 clones, approximately 86% appearing once. Sequencing used PBMCs. These receptors were collected from a boy aged 2-9 years in good health and CMV-seronegative. CDR3s include the opening cysteine and the closing phenylalanine or tryptophan. D genes are given only for firm matches. Size tells how often a clone was seen (once, few, many) or the class of an expanded clone, and some rows leave it out.

clone_size,j_call,v_call,d_call,cdr3_aa,cdr3_nt
.,TRBJ2-1,TRBV5-8,TRBD2,CASSLGAGGNEQFF,TGTGCCAGCAGCTTGGGTGCGGGAGGAAATGAGCAGTTCTTC
.,TRBJ2-2,TRBV5-1,.,CASSLGRTLQAGELFF,TGCGCCAGCAGCTTGGGCCGGACTTTGCAAGCCGGGGAGCTGTTTTTT
.,TRBJ1-6,TRBV5-1,TRBD1,CASGDRSDSPLHF,TGCGCCAGCGGGGACAGGTCAGATTCACCCCTCCACTTT
once,TRBJ2-7,TRBV5-1,TRBD1,CASSPATGTGTYEQYF,TGCGCCAGCAGCCCAGCCACCGGGACAGGTACCTACGAGCAGTACTTC
.,TRBJ1-2,TRBV2,.,CASSEARQGNGYTF,TGTGCCAGCAGTGAAGCGCGGCAGGGAAATGGCTACACCTTC
.,TRBJ2-7,TRBV4-1,TRBD1,CASSQEQGANAEQYF,TGCGCCAGCAGCCAAGAGCAGGGGGCAAACGCCGAGCAGTACTTC
.,TRBJ2-1,TRBV7-3,.,CASSVKGEVWNEQFF,TGTGCCAGCAGCGTCAAAGGTGAGGTTTGGAATGAGCAGTTCTTC
.,TRBJ2-4,TRBV29-1,.,CSVGQRAKNIQYF,TGCAGCGTCGGACAGAGAGCCAAAAACATTCAGTACTTC
.,TRBJ2-7,TRBV28,TRBD1,CASNAGGVSDQYF,TGTGCCAGCAACGCAGGGGGCGTATCCGACCAGTACTTC
.,TRBJ2-7,TRBV9,.,CASSKQGAGYEQYF,TGTGCCAGCAGTAAACAGGGAGCCGGCTACGAGCAGTACTTC
.,TRBJ1-1,TRBV6-1,.,CGATAEMNTEAFF,TGTGGGGCAACTGCAGAAATGAACACTGAAGCTTTCTTT
.,TRBJ1-2,TRBV28,.,CASSGANYGYTF,TGTGCCAGCTCCGGAGCTAACTATGGCTACACCTTC
.,TRBJ2-6,TRBV18,.,CASSETATSGANVLTF,TGTGCCAGCTCAGAGACAGCGACCTCTGGGGCCAACGTCCTGACTTTC
.,TRBJ2-2,TRBV19,TRBD2,CASSTSGRGELFF,TGTGCCAGTAGTACTAGCGGGAGAGGGGAGCTGTTTTTT
.,TRBJ2-7,TRBV19,.,CASSIDRGQGSSYEQYF,TGTGCCAGTAGTATAGATCGAGGTCAAGGGAGCTCCTACGAGCAGTACTTC
.,TRBJ1-1,TRBV29-1,.,CSPRRVTNTEAFF,TGCAGCCCCAGGCGGGTTACGAACACTGAAGCTTTCTTT
.,TRBJ2-2,TRBV6-4,TRBD1,CASSGPGQGVSGELFF,TGTGCCAGCAGTGGTCCGGGACAGGGGGTTTCCGGGGAGCTGTTTTTT
.,TRBJ1-1,TRBV30,.,CAWSQGHMNTEAFF,TGTGCCTGGAGTCAGGGGCACATGAACACTGAAGCTTTCTTT
.,TRBJ2-1,TRBV9,TRBD2,CASSVATLAGHYNEQFF,TGTGCCAGCAGCGTAGCTACACTAGCGGGGCACTACAATGAGCAGTTCTTC
once,TRBJ2-1,TRBV9,.,CASSGDNEQFF,TGTGCCAGCAGCGGAGACAATGAGCAGTTCTTC
.,TRBJ2-7,TRBV7-9,TRBD1,CSSSLAAGGKYEQYF,TGTTCCAGCAGCTTAGCCGCAGGGGGAAAATACGAGCAGTACTTC
.,TRBJ2-7,TRBV19,TRBD1,CASSMRTGASYEQYF,TGTGCCAGTAGTATGAGGACAGGGGCCTCCTACGAGCAGTACTTC
once,TRBJ2-1,TRBV27,TRBD2,CASSLRAGGYNEQFF,TGTGCCAGCAGTTTGCGAGCGGGGGGTTACAATGAGCAGTTCTTC
once,TRBJ1-1,TRBV7-9,.,CASSFWSGNTEAFF,TGTGCCAGCAGTTTTTGGTCGGGGAACACTGAAGCTTTCTTT
.,TRBJ2-7,TRBV15,.,CATSSGPLSYEQYF,TGTGCCACCAGCAGTGGCCCTCTCTCCTACGAGCAGTACTTC
once,TRBJ2-3,TRBV5-1,.,CASSAHGRGDTQYF,TGCGCCAGCAGCGCCCACGGGCGCGGGGATACGCAGTATTTT
.,TRBJ1-6,TRBV27,.,CASSFPDSPLHF,TGTGCCAGCAGTTTCCCGGATTCACCCCTCCACTTT
.,TRBJ1-6,TRBV18,.,CASSGGANSPLHF,TGTGCCAGCTCAGGGGGGGCTAATTCACCCCTCCACTTT
.,TRBJ1-1,TRBV6-5,TRBD1,CASGRQGNTEAFF,TGTGCCAGCGGGCGACAGGGCAACACTGAAGCTTTCTTT
.,TRBJ1-5,TRBV7-9,.,CASSRTRGQPQHF,TGTGCCAGCAGCCGGACCCGGGGTCAGCCCCAGCATTTT
.,TRBJ1-1,TRBV14,.,CASSNMNTEAFF,TGTGCCAGCAGCAACATGAACACTGAAGCTTTCTTT